Shown below are 26 T cell receptor beta chains from a single sample sequenced in a study of spatial heterogeneity in lung cancer. The study, taken as a whole, reports: Counts that tracked tumor mutation counts were those of expanded intratumoral alpha and beta TCRs.

The time point denotes: sample taken at primary tumor resection. No antigen has been identified for these receptors. MiXCR, run by TCRdb on the 5' RACE reads, gives a single entry per CDR3 protein. Of just over 8,000 distinct CDR3 sequences in the sample, over 8.5% were seen once. The sequences come from lung tumor tissue, collected at surgery. These receptor sequences come from a male donor with early-stage non-small cell lung cancer.

This clonotype was counted at least ten times. The chain is built from TRBV5-1 and TRBJ1-6; D gene unclear. The V end lost 4 bases, the J end lost 5 bases, and 13 bases lay between the germline ends. The CDR3 runs to 15 residues. The germline V gene has CDR1 SGHRS and CDR2 YFSETQ. The DNA of the CDR3 is TGCGCCAGCAGCACGGATCGCTTTAATAATTCACCCCTCCACTTT. It specifies CASSTDRFNNSPLHF.

This clonotype was seen at least ten times. The gene calls are TRBV19 and TRBJ1-5; D gene ambiguous. Trimming took off 7 bases at V and 0 bases at J, with 13 bases between the two ends. CDR1 and CDR2 from the germline V gene are LNHDA and SQIVND (reference sequence). This CDR3 spans 15 amino acids. Written as DNA, the CDR3 is TGTGCCAGTAATCGGAACCAATATAGCAATCAGCCCCAGCATTTT. This sequence encodes CASNRNQYSNQPQHF.

This clonotype has a count of ten or more. The chain is built from TRBV7-8 and TRBJ1-6, with TRBD1 identical over 8 bases. The CDR3 runs to 15 residues. Trimming took 6 bases from V and 10 from J; bases not matched to a gene: 11. CDR1 is SGHVS and CDR2 is FQNEAQ in the germline V gene. The CDR3 sequence: CASSLGQGYRSPLHF. Written as DNA, the CDR3 is TGTGCCAGCAGTCTCGGACAGGGCTATCGATCACCCCTCCACTTT. Using reference TRBV7-8 and TRBJ1-6 for the parts outside the CDR3, the full variable domain is GAGVSQSPRYKVAKRGQDVALRCDPISGHVSLFWYQQALGQGPEFLTYFQNEAQLDKSGLPSDRFFAERPEGSVSTLKIQRTQQEDSAVYLCASSLGQGYRSPLHFGNGTRLTVT.

This clonotype was observed many times. This chain connects TRBV7-2 to TRBJ1-3; 9 bases map to TRBD1. CDR3 length: 17 residues. J lost 2 bases, V lost 5 bases, and 10 bases had no gene match. Per the germline V gene, CDR1 is SGHTA and CDR2 is FQGNSA. For the CDR3, the DNA is TGTGCCAGCAGCACCCGAGGGACAGGGTCAACTGGAAACACCATATATTTT. Translating it yields CASSTRGTGSTGNTIYF.

This clonotype was detected once. The chain has TRBV12-3 or TRBV12-4 and TRBJ1-5, with no clear D. This CDR3 has 12 residues. V lost 6 bases and J lost 6, with 9 bases in between. This CDR3 reads CASSQGGQPQHF. The DNA for the CDR3 is TGTGCCAGCAGCCAAGGAGGTCAGCCCCAGCATTTT.

In this sample, this clonotype is medium-sized. The rearrangement uses TRBV6-1 and TRBJ1-1; 9 bases fit TRBD1. V lost 4 bases and J lost 3; bases outside the gene matches: 3. The CDR3 covers 14 residues. Germline-derived CDR1 and CDR2 are MNHNS and SASEGT. The CDR3 coding sequence is TGTGCCAGCAGTGCGGACAGGGGTGACACTGAAGCTTTCTTT. Translated, it gives CASSADRGDTEAFF.

In its sample, this clonotype was seen many times. This chain uses TRBV10-2 with TRBJ1-2; D gene ambiguous. Germline V lookup: CDR1 WSHSY, CDR2 SAAADI. V was cut by 4 bases and J by 8 bases, with 11 bases left in between. This CDR3 is built from 12 residues. This CDR3 reads CASSVASEGYTF. CDR3 coding DNA: TGCGCCAGCAGTGTCGCCAGTGAAGGCTACACCTTC.

By share of the sample, this clonotype is medium-sized. This chain connects TRBV28 to TRBJ1-2; possible D gene TRBD1, 5 bases. Trimming cost V 7 bases and J 9 bases, with 18 bases left between them. Germline CDR1 and CDR2: MDHEN and SYDVKM. This CDR3 has 13 residues. In DNA, the CDR3 is TGTGCCAGCAAATGGGGCTACCATGACCGCTACACCTTC. This sequence encodes CASKWGYHDRYTF.

The V call is TRBV30, the J call TRBJ2-5; D gene uncertain. CDR1 and CDR2 from the germline V gene are GTSNPN and SVGIG (reference sequence). This CDR3 spans 14 amino acids. The V end lost 1 base, the J end lost 5 bases, and 14 bases lay between the germline ends. The CDR3, as DNA: TGTGCCTGGAGTGACTTGGGCTTCCGCGAGACCCAGTACTTC. Protein product: CAWSDLGFRETQYF.

This clonotype was detected ten times or more. This sequence joins TRBV20-1 and TRBJ1-5; D is ambiguous. CDR1 is DFQATT and CDR2 is SNEGSKA in the germline V gene (reference sequence). V was trimmed by 1 base and J by 1 base, leaving 2 bases between them. The CDR3 length is 12 residues. CDR3 in DNA: TGCAGTGCTAGAGTGAGCAATCAGCCCCAGCATTTT. Translating gives CSARVSNQPQHF.

This clonotype showed up many times. The chain uses TRBV7-2 and TRBJ2-3; TRBD2 is a possible D gene (5 bases). CDR3 length: 15 residues. The germline CDR1 and CDR2 sequences are SGHTA and FQGNSA. V was pared by 3 bases and J by 0 bases, with 10 bases between. The CDR3: CASSFRGSSTDTQYF. The CDR3 DNA reads TGTGCCAGCAGCTTCCGCGGGTCAAGCACAGATACGCAGTATTTT.

This clonotype was recorded at least ten times. This chain joins TRBV20-1 and TRBJ1-1, with 7 bases fitting TRBD1. CDR1 and CDR2 from the germline V gene are DFQATT and SNEGSKA (reference sequence). The CDR3 totals 14 residues. After removal of 8 bases from V and 10 bases from J, the junction contained 19 bases not matched to a gene. The CDR3 here is CSPYKTGAQGPAFF. In DNA, the CDR3 is TGCAGTCCATACAAAACAGGGGCTCAGGGGCCAGCTTTCTTT.

This clonotype was seen at least ten times. The chain carries TRBV18 and TRBJ2-7; weak D call: TRBD1 (6 bases). Germline V gene data show CDR1 as KGHSH and CDR2 as LQKENI. The CDR3 extends over 15 amino acids. V lost 1 base and J lost 0, with 10 bases in between. The CDR3 sequence: CASSPQGDPSYEQYF. CDR3 coding DNA: TGTGCCAGCTCACCACAGGGGGATCCCTCCTACGAGCAGTACTTC.

This clonotype was observed many times. The chain recombines TRBV30 with TRBJ2-6; perhaps TRBD1 as D (6 bases). V dropped 0 bases and J dropped 17 bases, with 20 bases sitting between them. Germline V gives CDR1 GTSNPN, CDR2 SVGIG (reference sequence). This CDR3 spans 14 amino acids. In DNA, the CDR3 is TGTGCCTGGAGTGTACTCATCGAAACAGGGACCTTGACTTTC. Protein product: CAWSVLIETGTLTF.

By sample fraction, this clonotype is medium-sized (0.01 to 0.1%). The chain links TRBV28 to TRBJ1-2; no firm D call. V dropped 7 bases and J dropped 5 bases, with 20 bases sitting between them. The length of the CDR3 is 15 residues. Germline values: CDR1 MDHEN, CDR2 SYDVKM. The CDR3 sequence: CASKLTAGLFYGYTF. CDR3 DNA sequence: TGTGCCAGCAAACTCACCGCGGGGTTGTTTTATGGCTACACCTTC.

By sample share, this clonotype is medium-sized (0.01 to 0.1%). The chain recombines TRBV29-1 with TRBJ2-5; 10 bases are shared with TRBD2. This CDR3 has 14 amino acids. Losses at the gene ends were 4 bases for V and 5 bases for J; bases not matched to a gene: 7. The germline gives CDR1 SQVTM, CDR2 ANQGSEA. This chain's CDR3 is CSVALAGVGETQYF. CDR3 nucleotides: TGCAGCGTTGCCCTAGCGGGAGTCGGGGAGACCCAGTACTTC.

This clonotype occurred many times. The chain employs TRBV6-1 and TRBJ2-2; TRBD2 aligns across 14 bases. Looked up from germline, CDR1 is MNHNS and CDR2 is SASEGT. The CDR3 length is 18 residues. The V and J ends lost 6 bases and 5 bases, in that order; junction bases with no gene match: 11. CDR3 coding DNA: TGTGCCAGCAGAGGAACGACTAGCGGGAGGGTGGGGACCGGGGAGCTGTTTTTT. Residues: CASRGTTSGRVGTGELFF.

The genes are TRBV7-9 and TRBJ2-3, with D tentatively TRBD2 (6 bases). The CDR3 has 12 amino acids. The V end was cut by 5 bases, the J end by 5 bases, with 8 bases between. The V gene's germline CDR1 is SEHNR and CDR2 FQNEAQ (reference sequence). The CDR3 sequence is CASSGAGDTQYF. The CDR3 DNA sequence: TGTGCCAGCAGCGGAGCGGGAGATACGCAGTATTTT.

This clonotype has at least ten counts. The CDR3 DNA sequence: TGTGCCAGCAGGTCGACAGGGATAGGGGGCTACACCTTC. This sequence encodes CASRSTGIGGYTF. V and J are TRBV28 and TRBJ1-2; 7 positions agree with TRBD1. There are 13 residues in the CDR3. With V trimmed by 6 bases and J by 8 bases, 9 bases remained unmatched. CDR1 is MDHEN, CDR2 SYDVKM, per germline.

This clonotype qualifies as medium-sized. In DNA, the CDR3 is TGTGCCAGCAGTTTAGCCATGTCCACAGATACGCAGTATTTT. Its translation is CASSLAMSTDTQYF. This chain joins TRBV27 and TRBJ2-3, with D uncertain. The V gene lost 2 bases and the J gene lost 2 bases, with 8 bases spanning the gap. Germline values: CDR1 MNHEY, CDR2 SMNVEV (reference sequence). The CDR3 extends over 14 amino acids.

Many counts were recorded for this clonotype. Here the CDR3 reads CSAREWRGQETQYF. In DNA, the CDR3 is TGCAGTGCTAGAGAATGGAGAGGACAAGAGACCCAGTACTTC. The chain employs TRBV20-1 and TRBJ2-5; no firm D call. The V end was cut by 0 bases, the J end by 2 bases, with 10 bases between. Germline V gives CDR1 DFQATT, CDR2 SNEGSKA (reference sequence). CDR3 size: 14 residues.

In this sample, this clonotype turned up many times. The gene calls are TRBV5-1 and TRBJ1-1; 7 nucleotides line up with TRBD1. Germline values: CDR1 SGHRS, CDR2 YFSETQ. The length of the CDR3 is 16 residues. V lost 0 bases and J lost 3; bases outside the gene matches: 8. In nucleotides, the CDR3 is TGCGCCAGCAGCTTGGGAGGGGACAGCTTCGACACTGAAGCTTTCTTT. Protein product: CASSLGGDSFDTEAFF. Supplemented by reference TRBV5-1 and TRBJ1-1, the full variable domain reads KAGVTQTPRYLIKTRGQQVTLSCSPISGHRSVSWYQQTPGQGLQFLFEYFSETQRNKGNFPGRFSGRQFSNSRSEMNVSTLELGDSALYLCASSLGGDSFDTEAFFGQGTRLTVV.

This clonotype was seen ten or more times. The chain links TRBV12-3 or TRBV12-4 to TRBJ2-3, with D perhaps matching TRBD1 (6 bases). This CDR3 contains 15 residues. V lost 5 bases to trimming and J lost 0 bases, with 12 bases between them. The CDR3 region has the DNA TGTGCCAGCAGTGCGGACAGTACCAGCACAGATACGCAGTATTTT. This encodes CASSADSTSTDTQYF.

This clonotype was seen ten or more times. Here the CDR3 DNA reads TGTGCCAGCAGCCAAGAAAGGGCTGCAACCCAAACTTTCTTT. Translated, it gives CASSQERAATQTFF. This chain joins TRBV4-2 and TRBJ1-1; D not resolved. The CDR3 has 14 amino acids. From germline, CDR1 is LGHNA and CDR2 YNFKEQ. The V end lost 0 bases, the J end lost 12 bases, and 17 bases lay between the germline ends.

This clonotype is labeled medium-sized. The chain has TRBV4-1 and TRBJ2-3, with TRBD1 identical over 12 bases. After removal of 0 bases from V and 4 bases from J, the junction contained 11 bases not matched to a gene. The CDR3 totals 19 residues. The V gene's germline CDR1 is MGHRA and CDR2 YSYEKL. CDR3 sequence: CASSQDWGLGTGGADTQYF. CDR3 DNA: TGCGCCAGCAGCCAAGATTGGGGACTCGGGACAGGGGGCGCAGATACGCAGTATTTT.

V and J are TRBV29-1 and TRBJ1-2; 7 bases match TRBD1. V dropped 7 bases and J dropped 3; count of bases not matched to a gene: 5. CDR1 is SQVTM and CDR2 is ANQGSEA in the germline V gene. CDR3 length: 12 residues. CDR3 in DNA: TGCAGCGCCGGGACAGCATACTATGGCTACACCTTC. Residues: CSAGTAYYGYTF. Drawing the rest from reference TRBV29-1 and TRBJ1-2, the complete variable domain is SAVISQKPSRDICQRGTSLTIQCQVDSQVTMMFWYRQQPGQSLTLIATANQGSEATYESGFVIDKFPISRPNLTFSTLTVSNMSPEDSSIYLCSAGTAYYGYTFGSGTRLTVV.